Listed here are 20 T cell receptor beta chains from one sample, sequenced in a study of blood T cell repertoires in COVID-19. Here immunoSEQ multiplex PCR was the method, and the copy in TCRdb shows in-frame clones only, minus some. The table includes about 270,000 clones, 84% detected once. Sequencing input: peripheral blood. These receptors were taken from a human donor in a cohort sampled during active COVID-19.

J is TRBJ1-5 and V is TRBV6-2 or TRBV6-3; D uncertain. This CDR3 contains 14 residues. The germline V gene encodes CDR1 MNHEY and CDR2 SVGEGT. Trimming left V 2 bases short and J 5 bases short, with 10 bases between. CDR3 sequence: CASSYPQEHQPQHF. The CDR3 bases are TGTGCCAGCAGTTACCCCCAGGAACATCAGCCCCAGCATTTT.

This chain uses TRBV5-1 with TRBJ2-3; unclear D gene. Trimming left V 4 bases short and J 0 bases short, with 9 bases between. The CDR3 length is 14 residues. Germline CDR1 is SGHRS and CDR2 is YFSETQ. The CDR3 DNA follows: TGCGCCAGCAGCATTCTGCAGAGCACAGATACGCAGTATTTT. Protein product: CASSILQSTDTQYF.

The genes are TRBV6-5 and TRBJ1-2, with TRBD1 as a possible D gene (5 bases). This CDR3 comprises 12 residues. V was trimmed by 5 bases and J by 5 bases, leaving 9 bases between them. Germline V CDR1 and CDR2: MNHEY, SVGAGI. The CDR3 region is CASSPGPYGYTF. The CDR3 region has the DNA TGTGCCAGCAGTCCAGGGCCGTATGGCTACACCTTC.

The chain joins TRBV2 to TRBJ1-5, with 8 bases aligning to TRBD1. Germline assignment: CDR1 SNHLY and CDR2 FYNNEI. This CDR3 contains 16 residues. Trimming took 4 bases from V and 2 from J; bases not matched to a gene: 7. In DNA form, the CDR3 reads TGTGCCAGCAGTGGTCCAGGGGGCTTGGGCAATCAGCCCCAGCATTTT. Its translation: CASSGPGGLGNQPQHF.

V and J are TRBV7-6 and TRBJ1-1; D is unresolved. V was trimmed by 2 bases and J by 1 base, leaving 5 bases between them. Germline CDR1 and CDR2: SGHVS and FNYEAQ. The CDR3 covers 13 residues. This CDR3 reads CASSLQENTEAFF. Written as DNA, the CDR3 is TGTGCCAGCAGCTTACAGGAGAACACTGAAGCTTTCTTT.

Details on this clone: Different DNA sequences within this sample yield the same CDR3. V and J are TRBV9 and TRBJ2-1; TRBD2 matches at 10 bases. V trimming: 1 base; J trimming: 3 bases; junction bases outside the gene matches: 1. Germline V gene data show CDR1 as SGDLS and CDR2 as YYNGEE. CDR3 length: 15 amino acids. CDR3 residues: CASSVTSGNYNEQFF. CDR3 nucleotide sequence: TGTGCCAGCAGCGTAACTAGCGGGAACTACAATGAGCAGTTCTTC.

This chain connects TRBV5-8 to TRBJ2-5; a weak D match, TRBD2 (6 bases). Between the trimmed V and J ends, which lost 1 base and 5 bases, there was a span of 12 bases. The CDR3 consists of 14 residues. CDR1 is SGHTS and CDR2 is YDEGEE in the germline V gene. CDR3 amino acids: CASSLMGGRETQYF. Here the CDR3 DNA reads TGTGCCAGCAGCTTGATGGGGGGTCGGGAGACCCAGTACTTC.

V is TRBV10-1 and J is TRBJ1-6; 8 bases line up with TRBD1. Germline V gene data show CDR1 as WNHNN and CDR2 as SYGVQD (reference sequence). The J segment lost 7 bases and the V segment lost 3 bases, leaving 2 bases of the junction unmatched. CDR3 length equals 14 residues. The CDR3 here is CASSETGGNSPLHF. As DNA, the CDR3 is TGCGCCAGCAGTGAAACAGGGGGAAATTCACCCCTCCACTTT.

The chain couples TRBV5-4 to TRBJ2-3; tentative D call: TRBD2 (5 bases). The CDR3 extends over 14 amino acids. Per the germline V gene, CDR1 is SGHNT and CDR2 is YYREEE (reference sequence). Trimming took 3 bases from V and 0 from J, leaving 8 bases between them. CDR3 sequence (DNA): TGTGCCAGCAGCTGGGAGAATAGCACAGATACGCAGTATTTT. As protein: CASSWENSTDTQYF.

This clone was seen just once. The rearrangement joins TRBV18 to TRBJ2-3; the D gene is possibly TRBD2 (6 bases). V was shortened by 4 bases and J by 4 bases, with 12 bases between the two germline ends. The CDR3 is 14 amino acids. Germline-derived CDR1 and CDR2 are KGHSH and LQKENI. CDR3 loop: CASSRGGSPDTQYF. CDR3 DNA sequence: TGTGCCAGCTCACGTGGAGGGTCCCCAGATACGCAGTATTTT.

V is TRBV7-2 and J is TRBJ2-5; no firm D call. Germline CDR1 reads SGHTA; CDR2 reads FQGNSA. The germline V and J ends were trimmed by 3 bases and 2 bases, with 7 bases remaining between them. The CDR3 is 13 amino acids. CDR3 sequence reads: CASSLGRQETQYF. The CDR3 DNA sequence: TGTGCCAGCAGCTTGGGCAGACAAGAGACCCAGTACTTC. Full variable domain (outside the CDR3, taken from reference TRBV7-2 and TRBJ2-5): GAGVSQSPSNKVTEKGKDVELRCDPISGHTALYWYRQSLGQGLEFLIYFQGNSAPDKSGLPSDRFSAERTGGSVSTLTIQRTQQEDSAVYLCASSLGRQETQYFGPGTRLLVL.

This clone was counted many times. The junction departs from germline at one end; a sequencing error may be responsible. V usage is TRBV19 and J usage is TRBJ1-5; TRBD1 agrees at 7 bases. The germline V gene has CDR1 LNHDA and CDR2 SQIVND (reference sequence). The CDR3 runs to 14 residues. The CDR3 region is CASIITGADQPQHF. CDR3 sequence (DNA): TGTGCCAGTATTATAACAGGGGCTGATCAGCCCCAGCATTTT.

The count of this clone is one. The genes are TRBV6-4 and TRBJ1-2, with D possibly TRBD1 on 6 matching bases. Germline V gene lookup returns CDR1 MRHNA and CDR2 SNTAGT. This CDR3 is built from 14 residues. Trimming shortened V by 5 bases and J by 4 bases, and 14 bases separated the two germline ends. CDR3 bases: TGTGCCAGCAGTCCACCGGGACAACCCTATGGCTACACCTTC. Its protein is CASSPPGQPYGYTF.

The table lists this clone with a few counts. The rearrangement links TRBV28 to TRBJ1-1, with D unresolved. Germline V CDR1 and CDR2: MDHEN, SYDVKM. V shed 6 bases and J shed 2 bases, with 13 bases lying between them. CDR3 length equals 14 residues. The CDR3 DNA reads TGTGCCAGCAGGTACCCAGGAACCAACACTGAAGCTTTCTTT. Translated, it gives CASRYPGTNTEAFF.

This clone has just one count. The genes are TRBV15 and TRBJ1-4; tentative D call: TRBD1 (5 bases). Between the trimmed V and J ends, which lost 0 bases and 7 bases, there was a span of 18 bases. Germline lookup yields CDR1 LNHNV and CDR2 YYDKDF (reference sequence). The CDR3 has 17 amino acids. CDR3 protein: CATSRDLVGASGEKLFF. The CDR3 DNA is TGTGCCACCAGCAGAGATCTGGTTGGGGCGTCGGGTGAAAAACTGTTTTTT.

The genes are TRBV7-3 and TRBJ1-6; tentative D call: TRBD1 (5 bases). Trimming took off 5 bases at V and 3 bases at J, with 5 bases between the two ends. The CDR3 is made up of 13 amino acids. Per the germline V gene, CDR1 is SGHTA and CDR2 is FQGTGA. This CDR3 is CASSTGYNSPLHF. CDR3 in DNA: TGTGCCAGCAGCACAGGCTATAATTCACCCCTCCACTTT. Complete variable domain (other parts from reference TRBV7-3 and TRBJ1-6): GAGVSQTPSNKVTEKGKYVELRCDPISGHTALYWYRQSLGQGPEFLIYFQGTGAADDSGLPNDRFFAVRPEGSVSTLKIQRTERGDSAVYLCASSTGYNSPLHFGNGTRLTVT.

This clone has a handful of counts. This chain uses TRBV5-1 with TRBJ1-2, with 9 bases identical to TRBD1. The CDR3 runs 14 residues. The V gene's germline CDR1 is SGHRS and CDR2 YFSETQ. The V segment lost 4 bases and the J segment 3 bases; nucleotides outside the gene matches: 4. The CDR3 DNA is TGCGCCAGCAGCCGGGGGGACAGGGACTATGGCTACACCTTC. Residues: CASSRGDRDYGYTF.

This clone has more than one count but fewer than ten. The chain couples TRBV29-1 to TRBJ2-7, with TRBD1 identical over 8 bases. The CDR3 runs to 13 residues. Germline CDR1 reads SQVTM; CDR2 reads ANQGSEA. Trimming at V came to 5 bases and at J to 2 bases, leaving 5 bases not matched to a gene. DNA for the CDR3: TGCAGCGTTTGGGACAGGTCAACCTACGAGCAGTACTTC. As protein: CSVWDRSTYEQYF.

CDR3: CASSSRFRDTKINYGYTF. In DNA form, the CDR3 reads TGTGCCAGCAGCTCCCGCTTCCGGGACACGAAGATTAACTATGGCTACACCTTC. V gene TRBV5-6 combines with J gene TRBJ1-2, with D perhaps TRBD1 (6 bases). This CDR3 contains 18 residues. The V gene's germline CDR1 is SGHDT and CDR2 YYEEEE. The V end was cut by 3 bases, the J end by 1 base, with 22 bases between.

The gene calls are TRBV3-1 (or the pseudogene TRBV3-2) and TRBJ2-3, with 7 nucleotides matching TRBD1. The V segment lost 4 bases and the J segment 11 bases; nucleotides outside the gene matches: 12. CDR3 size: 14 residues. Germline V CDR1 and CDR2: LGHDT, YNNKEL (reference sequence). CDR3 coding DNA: TGTGCCAGCAGCCCGAGGACAGGTCGAGTCGGGCAGTATTTT. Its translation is CASSPRTGRVGQYF.